These 24 T cell receptor beta chains came from one sample sequenced in a study of Ad26.COV2.S vaccination and SARS-CoV-2 variants. Produced via immunoSEQ multiplex PCR; TCRdb's table is partial and in-frame only. The data contain more than 300,000 clones, just under 85% of them singletons. Treatment noted: some 20 received Ad26.COV2.S at low or high dose, single or two shots; about 5 received placebo; per-sample allocation not given. All samples were drawn on day 63, counting from the first vaccine or placebo injection. The starting material was peripheral blood, obtained in a trial of Ad26.COV2.S vaccine versus placebo. These receptors were obtained from a person between 18 and 59 years old who received the Ad26.COV2.S COVID-19 vaccine or a placebo.

V and J are TRBV5-8 and TRBJ1-4; 7 nucleotides line up with TRBD1. The junction had 6 bases not matched to a gene; V was cut back by 0 bases and J by 7 bases. CDR3 size: 15 residues. Germline V gene data show CDR1 as SGHTS and CDR2 as YDEGEE. CDR3: CASSLGDRSGEKLFF. The CDR3 nucleotides read TGTGCCAGCAGCTTGGGGGACAGATCAGGTGAAAAACTGTTTTTT.

J is TRBJ1-1 and V is TRBV5-1; TRBD1 is a possible D gene (5 bases). The germline gives CDR1 SGHRS, CDR2 YFSETQ. Trimming left V 3 bases short and J 0 bases short, with 9 bases between. The CDR3 runs 14 residues. CDR3 DNA sequence: TGCGCCAGCAGCTGGGACGGCATGAACACTGAAGCTTTCTTT. Translating it yields CASSWDGMNTEAFF.

In its sample, this clone was seen a few times. The J gene is TRBJ1-1, the V gene TRBV4-2, with 9 bases aligning to TRBD1. This CDR3 region has 15 residues. The germline gives CDR1 LGHNA, CDR2 YNFKEQ. The J segment lost 5 bases and the V segment lost 6 bases, leaving 10 bases of the junction unmatched. The CDR3 DNA sequence: TGTGCCAGCAGTTCACGGGACAGGGCACGAACTGAAGCTTTCTTT. This encodes CASSSRDRARTEAFF.

This clone has more than one count but fewer than ten. The rearrangement links TRBV28 to TRBJ1-5; D is uncertain. Trimming took 3 bases from V and 0 from J, leaving 9 bases between them. Germline V gene lookup returns CDR1 MDHEN and CDR2 SYDVKM. This CDR3 region has 15 residues. DNA of the CDR3: TGTGCCAGCAGTTTGGACCGAAATAGCAATCAGCCCCAGCATTTT. This sequence encodes CASSLDRNSNQPQHF.

This chain joins TRBV7-3 and TRBJ2-7; no clear D. The CDR3 length is 13 residues. The V gene's germline CDR1 is SGHTA and CDR2 FQGTGA. Trimming removed 2 bases from V and 2 bases from J, with 7 bases in between. Written as DNA, the CDR3 is TGTGCCAGCAGCTTAGGGTCAGCCTACGAGCAGTACTTC. It encodes CASSLGSAYEQYF.

The genes are TRBV5-1 and TRBJ2-2, with D possibly being TRBD1 or TRBD2 (5 bases each). Germline V gene data show CDR1 as SGHRS and CDR2 as YFSETQ. The CDR3 covers 16 residues. Trimming cost V 2 bases and J 1 base, with 12 bases left between them. The chain's CDR3 is CASSFGASQNTGELFF. DNA of the CDR3: TGCGCCAGCAGCTTCGGGGCTAGCCAGAACACCGGGGAGCTGTTTTTT.

This rearrangement joins TRBV5-1 to TRBJ1-6; 10 bases fit TRBD1. V was pared by 4 bases and J by 7 bases, with 5 bases of the junction left unmatched. The length of the CDR3 is 15 residues. Germline loops: CDR1 SGHRS, CDR2 YFSETQ. CDR3 sequence (DNA): TGCGCCAGCAGCCGGACAGGGGGAGACAATTCACCCCTCCACTTT. Residues: CASSRTGGDNSPLHF. Based on the CDR3 plus reference TRBV5-1 and TRBJ1-6, the full variable domain is KAGVTQTPRYLIKTRGQQVTLSCSPISGHRSVSWYQQTPGQGLQFLFEYFSETQRNKGNFPGRFSGRQFSNSRSEMNVSTLELGDSALYLCASSRTGGDNSPLHFGNGTRLTVT.

Only one count was recorded for this clone. This chain uses TRBV19 with TRBJ2-1, with TRBD2 matching 9 bases. Looked up from germline, CDR1 is LNHDA and CDR2 is SQIVND (reference sequence). The CDR3 runs 18 residues. V dropped 9 bases and J dropped 3; count of bases not matched to a gene: 18. The CDR3 protein is CASSTRRLAGSNYNEQFF. The DNA for the CDR3 is TGTGCCAGCTCGACCCGACGTCTAGCGGGGAGCAACTACAATGAGCAGTTCTTC.

Comment on this clone: One end of the junction is discordant with germline, which a read error may explain. The CDR3 nucleotides read TGCGCCAGCAGATTGGATGGACGGAGTAATGAAAAACTGTTTTTT. It codes for CASRLDGRSNEKLFF. This sequence joins TRBV5-1 and TRBJ1-4; D not resolved. The CDR3 is 15 amino acids. Germline V gives CDR1 SGHRS, CDR2 YFSETQ.

The chain carries TRBV5-4 and TRBJ1-1; no firm D call. Trimming pared 4 bases from V and 4 bases from J, leaving 11 bases between. CDR3 length: 13 residues. Germline CDR1 and CDR2: SGHNT and YYREEE (reference sequence). The CDR3 coding sequence is TGTGCCAGCAGCACTGAAACGGGCACTGAAGCTTTCTTT. Its translation is CASSTETGTEAFF.

The gene calls are TRBV5-1 and TRBJ1-6; D is ambiguous. The CDR3 extends over 14 amino acids. V lost 0 bases and J lost 9, with 10 bases in between. Germline CDR1 and CDR2: SGHRS and YFSETQ. This CDR3 is CASSLGLYRSPLHF. DNA for the CDR3: TGCGCCAGCAGCTTGGGTCTGTATCGTTCACCCCTCCACTTT.

The genes are TRBV6-1 and TRBJ1-4, with a possible D match to TRBD1 (5 bases). CDR3 length equals 18 residues. Germline V gives CDR1 MNHNS, CDR2 SASEGT. The ends were cut back, 1 base at V and 3 bases at J, with 18 bases in the middle. CDR3 sequence (DNA): TGTGCCAGCAGTGAAGAATTGAGGGGCCCTCTGGCTAATGAAAAACTGTTTTTT. It encodes CASSEELRGPLANEKLFF.

The chain is built from TRBV5-1 and TRBJ2-2; D call uncertain. Per the germline V gene, CDR1 is SGHRS and CDR2 is YFSETQ. V was cut by 1 base and J by 4 bases, with 14 bases left in between. CDR3 length equals 16 residues. CDR3 in amino acids: CASSLRQTDRTGELFF. The CDR3 DNA reads as TGCGCCAGCAGCTTGAGGCAAACAGATCGCACCGGGGAGCTGTTTTTT. Full variable domain (outside the CDR3, taken from reference TRBV5-1 and TRBJ2-2): KAGVTQTPRYLIKTRGQQVTLSCSPISGHRSVSWYQQTPGQGLQFLFEYFSETQRNKGNFPGRFSGRQFSNSRSEMNVSTLELGDSALYLCASSLRQTDRTGELFFGEGSRLTVL.

The chain is built from TRBV28 and TRBJ2-3; 10 bases are shared with TRBD1. V trimming: 3 bases; J trimming: 0 bases; junction bases outside the gene matches: 18. This CDR3 is 21 amino acids long. Germline V gene sequence: CDR1 MDHEN, CDR2 SYDVKM. Written as DNA, the CDR3 is TGTGCCAGCAGTTTTGGAGGGGGACAGGGGCTATCAACCTTCAGCACAGATACGCAGTATTTT. This translates into CASSFGGGQGLSTFSTDTQYF.

This clone was seen only once. The rearrangement uses TRBV12-5 and TRBJ1-6; D perhaps matches TRBD1 (6 bases). There are 14 residues in the CDR3. CDR1 and CDR2 (germline): LGHNT, FRNRAP. With 5 bases removed from V and 9 bases from J, the gap between germline ends came to 14 bases. The CDR3 region is CASGQQGVGSPLHF. The CDR3 region has the DNA TGTGCTAGTGGTCAACAGGGAGTTGGTTCACCCCTCCACTTT.

The chain uses TRBV4-1 and TRBJ2-2; D remains ambiguous. Trimming cost V 2 bases and J 6 bases, with 7 bases left between them. CDR1 is MGHRA, CDR2 YSYEKL, per germline. CDR3 length: 13 amino acids. The CDR3 nucleotides read TGCGCCAGCAGCCAAAAGGGCGCCGGGGAGCTGTTTTTT. This sequence encodes CASSQKGAGELFF.

The chain carries TRBV9 and TRBJ1-5; D is uncertain. V was shortened by 0 bases and J by 3 bases, with 16 bases between the two germline ends. Per the germline V gene, CDR1 is SGDLS and CDR2 is YYNGEE. The CDR3 extends over 17 amino acids. CDR3 in DNA: TGTGCCAGCAGCGTAGGAGACTCGGGAATCGCCAATCAGCCCCAGCATTTT. Protein: CASSVGDSGIANQPQHF.

The chain uses TRBV28 and TRBJ1-1; D call uncertain. Germline V gene data show CDR1 as MDHEN and CDR2 as SYDVKM. There are 15 residues in the CDR3. V was pared by 2 bases and J by 0 bases, with 10 bases between. CDR3 residues: CASSLVHQLNTEAFF. In DNA form, the CDR3 reads TGTGCCAGCAGTTTAGTACACCAGCTGAACACTGAAGCTTTCTTT.

This chain links TRBV27 with TRBJ1-5; D is unresolved. Germline assignment: CDR1 MNHEY and CDR2 SMNVEV (reference sequence). V dropped 9 bases and J dropped 0 bases, with 12 bases sitting between them. There are 14 residues in the CDR3. CDR3: CARSRDHSNQPQHF. CDR3 coding DNA: TGTGCCAGGTCGAGGGATCATAGCAATCAGCCCCAGCATTTT.

V usage is TRBV19 and J usage is TRBJ1-2; possible D gene TRBD1, 5 bases. V was shortened by 5 bases and J by 8 bases, with 15 bases between the two germline ends. The CDR3 runs to 13 residues. Germline-derived CDR1 and CDR2 are LNHDA and SQIVND (reference sequence). CDR3 nucleotide sequence: TGTGCCAGTAGTCTACGTTGGAGGGACGGCTACACCTTC. It encodes CASSLRWRDGYTF.

The rearrangement uses TRBV6-5 and TRBJ1-2, with 9 bases identical to TRBD1. The germline V gene has CDR1 MNHEY and CDR2 SVGAGI. V was pared by 7 bases and J by 2 bases, with 5 bases of the junction left unmatched. The CDR3 is 14 residues long. CDR3 in DNA: TGTGCCAGCAAAAAAACAGGGGGCAACTATGGCTACACCTTC. It yields the protein CASKKTGGNYGYTF.

This clone was observed a handful of times. V gene TRBV5-1 combines with J gene TRBJ2-6, with 9 nucleotides matching TRBD2. The V segment lost 2 bases and the J segment 4 bases; nucleotides outside the gene matches: 10. The CDR3 loop spans 18 amino acids. Germline-derived CDR1 and CDR2 are SGHRS and YFSETQ. For the CDR3, the DNA is TGCGCCAGCAGCTTAAAGCCGGGACTAGCCTCCGGGGCCAACGTCCTGACTTTC. This codes for CASSLKPGLASGANVLTF.

The CDR3: CASSQDLGRDINYGYTF. The DNA for the CDR3 is TGTGCCAGCAGCCAAGATCTCGGACGGGACATCAACTATGGCTACACCTTC. The gene calls are TRBV4-2 and TRBJ1-2; tentative D call: TRBD1 (6 bases). Germline V gives CDR1 LGHNA, CDR2 YNFKEQ. The CDR3 is 17 amino acids. V lost 0 bases and J 2 bases, leaving 16 bases between the germline ends.

This chain uses TRBV9 with TRBJ2-3, with D possibly being TRBD2 (6 bases). In germline, CDR1 is SGDLS, CDR2 YYNGEE. This CDR3 comprises 16 residues. The V end lost 3 bases, the J end lost 0 bases, and 14 bases lay between the germline ends. CDR3 region: CASSAHGGSSTDTQYF. CDR3 coding DNA: TGTGCCAGCAGCGCCCACGGGGGATCTAGCACAGATACGCAGTATTTT.